This entry is about one TCR beta chain. How the authors handled the data: How many nucleated cells were present was estimated from reference gene primer amplification. Some clones are missing from TCRdb's copy, which holds only in-frame ones; the method was immunoSEQ multiplex PCR. The V and J calls and clone size are taken from that table; D and trimming were inferred from the DNA. The profile shows about 170,000 clones, about 87% of them singletons. This sample is drawn from a study of blood T cell repertoires in COVID-19. Study-level information: Both acute and convalescent COVID-19 samples were obtained from the United States, Italy and Spain. T cells, B-cell-depleted T cells, or PBMCs provided the cDNA or gDNA that served as material.

The CDR3 is 17 amino acids. CDR1 and CDR2 from the germline V gene are LNHNV and YYDKDF (reference sequence). The J segment lost 3 bases and the V segment lost 3 bases, leaving 12 bases of the junction unmatched. Sequenced input: peripheral blood. V gene TRBV15 combines with J gene TRBJ2-7; 9 bases match TRBD2. This TCR was sampled from a man younger than 35 with active or convalescent COVID-19. The CDR3, as DNA: TGTGCCACCAGCAGTACGACTAGCGGAAGAAACCGCTACGAGCAGTACTTC. This translates into CATSSTTSGRNRYEQYF.